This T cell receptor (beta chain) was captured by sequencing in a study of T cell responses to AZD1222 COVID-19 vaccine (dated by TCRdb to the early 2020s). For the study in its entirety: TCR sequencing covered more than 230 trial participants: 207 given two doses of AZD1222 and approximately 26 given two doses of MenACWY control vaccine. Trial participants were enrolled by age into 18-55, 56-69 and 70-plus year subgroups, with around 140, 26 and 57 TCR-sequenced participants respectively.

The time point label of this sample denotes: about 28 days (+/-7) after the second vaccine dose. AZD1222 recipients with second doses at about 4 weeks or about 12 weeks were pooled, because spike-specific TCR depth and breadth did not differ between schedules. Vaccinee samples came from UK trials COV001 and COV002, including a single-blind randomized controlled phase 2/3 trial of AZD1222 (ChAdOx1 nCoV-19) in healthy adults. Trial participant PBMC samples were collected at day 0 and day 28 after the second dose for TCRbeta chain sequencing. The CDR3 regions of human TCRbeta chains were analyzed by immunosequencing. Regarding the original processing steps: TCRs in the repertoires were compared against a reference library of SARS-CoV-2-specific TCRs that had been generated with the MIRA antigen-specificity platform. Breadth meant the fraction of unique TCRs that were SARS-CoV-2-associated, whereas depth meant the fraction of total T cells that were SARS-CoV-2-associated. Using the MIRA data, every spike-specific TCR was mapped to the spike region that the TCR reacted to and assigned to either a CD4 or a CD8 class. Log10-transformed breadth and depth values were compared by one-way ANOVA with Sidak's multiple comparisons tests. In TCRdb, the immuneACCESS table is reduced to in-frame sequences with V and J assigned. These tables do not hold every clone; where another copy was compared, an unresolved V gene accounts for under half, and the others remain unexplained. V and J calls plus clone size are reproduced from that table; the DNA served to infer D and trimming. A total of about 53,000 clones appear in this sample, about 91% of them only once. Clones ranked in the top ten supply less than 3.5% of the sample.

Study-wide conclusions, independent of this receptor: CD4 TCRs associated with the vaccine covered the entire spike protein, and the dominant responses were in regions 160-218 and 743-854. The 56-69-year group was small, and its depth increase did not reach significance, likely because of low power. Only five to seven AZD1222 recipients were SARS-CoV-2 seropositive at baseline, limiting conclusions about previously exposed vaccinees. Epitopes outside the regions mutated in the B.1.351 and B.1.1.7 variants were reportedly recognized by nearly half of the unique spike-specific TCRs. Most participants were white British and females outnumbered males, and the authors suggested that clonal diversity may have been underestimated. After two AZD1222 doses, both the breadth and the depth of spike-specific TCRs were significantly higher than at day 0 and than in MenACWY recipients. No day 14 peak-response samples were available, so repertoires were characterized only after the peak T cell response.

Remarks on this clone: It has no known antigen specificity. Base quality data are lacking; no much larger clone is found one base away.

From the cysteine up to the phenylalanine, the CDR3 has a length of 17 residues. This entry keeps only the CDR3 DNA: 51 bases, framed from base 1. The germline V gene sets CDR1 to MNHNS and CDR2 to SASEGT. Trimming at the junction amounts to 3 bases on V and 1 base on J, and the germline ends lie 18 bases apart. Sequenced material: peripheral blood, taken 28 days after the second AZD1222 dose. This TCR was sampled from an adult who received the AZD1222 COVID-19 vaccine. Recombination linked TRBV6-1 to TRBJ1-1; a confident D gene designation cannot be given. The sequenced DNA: TGTGCCAGCAGTGACGAAGCCGCCCCTACAAGGAACACTGAAGCTTTCTTT. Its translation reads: CASSDEAAPTRNTEAFF.